A single sample gave rise to the 8 T cell receptor beta chains below, sequenced in a study of molecular identifiers for immune sequencing clone quantification. Each CDR3 protein is one row after TCRdb ran MiXCR on the PCR reads. The sample lists about 640,000 distinct CDR3 sequences, less than 20% occurring once. The sequencing sample was made of naive CD8+ T cells from blood, with Jurkat cell RNA spiked in. Subset in this sample: FACS-sorted CD8+CD4-CCR7+CD45RA+ naive T cells. The receptors shown here come from a human donor in good health. Some libraries in this study had Jurkat cell RNA spiked in.

This clonotype was found many times. This chain links TRBV4-3 with TRBJ2-1; D possibly matches TRBD1 or TRBD2 (6 bases each). The ends were cut back, 0 bases at V and 2 bases at J, with 11 bases in the middle. CDR3 length equals 16 residues. Germline lookup yields CDR1 LGHNA and CDR2 YSLEER. In nucleotides, the CDR3 is TGCGCCAGCAGCCAAGATCGAGGGGGGCCCTACAATGAGCAGTTCTTC. It codes for CASSQDRGGPYNEQFF.

This clonotype appeared a few times. The chain carries TRBV7-3 and TRBJ2-1; 10 bases agree with TRBD1. CDR1 is SGHTA, CDR2 FQGTGA, per germline. CDR3 size: 17 residues. V was pared by 2 bases and J by 4 bases, with 8 bases of the junction left unmatched. The CDR3 loop is CASSLGGQGSSYNEQFF. As DNA, the CDR3 is TGTGCCAGCAGCTTAGGGGGACAGGGGTCAAGTTACAATGAGCAGTTCTTC.

This clonotype was observed many times. The genes are TRBV7-9 and TRBJ2-3; 9 bases match TRBD2. CDR1 is SEHNR and CDR2 is FQNEAQ in the germline V gene (reference sequence). J gave up 6 bases and V 10 bases, and 14 bases lay outside the gene matches. The CDR3 contains 15 residues. CDR3 protein: CATRGAGGPQDTQYF. The CDR3 DNA sequence: TGTGCCACCCGGGGAGCGGGGGGACCTCAGGATACGCAGTATTTT. Combining the CDR3 with reference TRBV7-9 and TRBJ2-3 gives the whole variable domain DTGVSQNPRHKITKRGQNVTFRCDPISEHNRLYWYRQTLGQGPEFLTYFQNEAQLEKSRLLSDRFSAERPKGSFSTLEIQRTEQGDSAMYLCATRGAGGPQDTQYFGPGTRLTVL.

This clonotype was counted between two and nine times. The chain recombines TRBV5-1 with TRBJ2-1, with a possible D match to TRBD2 (5 bases). Germline loops: CDR1 SGHRS, CDR2 YFSETQ. CDR3 length equals 15 residues. Trimming cost V 2 bases and J 8 bases, with 17 bases left between them. This chain's CDR3 is CASSLGGLELDEQFF. The CDR3 nucleotides read TGCGCCAGCAGCTTAGGTGGGCTAGAACTAGATGAGCAGTTCTTC.

To note about this clonotype: A much more abundant neighbour one base away suggests this may be a read error. This chain links TRBV6-1 with TRBJ2-7; D is uncertain. The CDR3 runs to 15 residues. Germline loops: CDR1 MNHNS, CDR2 SASEGT. The CDR3 DNA reads TGTACCAGCAGTGAAGAACTCGTCGGATCCTACGAGCAGTACTTC. This translates into CTSSEELVGSYEQYF.

In the case of this clonotype: A much larger clone differs from this one at a single base, so this may be a read error. As the CDR3 is not closed by the conserved phenylalanine or tryptophan, this likely results from a read error. The CDR3 loop reads CASSASDIAYEQYS. The CDR3 bases are TGTGCCAGCAGTGCCTCGGACATTGCCTACGAGCAGTACTCC. The gene calls are TRBV6-1 and TRBJ2-7; D might be TRBD1 (5 bases). With 4 bases removed from V and 2 bases from J, the gap between germline ends came to 12 bases. The germline V gene encodes CDR1 MNHNS and CDR2 SASEGT. The CDR3 has 14 amino acids.

This clonotype has a count of ten or more. The V and J genes are TRBV6-2 or TRBV6-3 and TRBJ1-5, with D unclear. V dropped 0 bases and J dropped 1 base, with 7 bases sitting between them. CDR3 length: 15 residues. Germline V gene lookup returns CDR1 MNHEY and CDR2 SVGEGT. The CDR3 nucleotides read TGTGCCAGCAGTTACTCGGACGGAAGCAATCAGCCCCAGCATTTT. The encoded protein is CASSYSDGSNQPQHF.

The sample holds a few counts of this clonotype. The chain joins TRBV7-9 to TRBJ2-5, with D possibly being TRBD1 or TRBD2 (5 bases each). The CDR3 spans 16 residues. Germline loops: CDR1 SEHNR, CDR2 FQNEAQ (reference sequence). The germline V and J ends were trimmed by 1 base and 5 bases, with 17 bases remaining between them. The CDR3 protein is CASSLGGLGVFETQYF. The DNA for the CDR3 is TGTGCCAGCAGCTTAGGGGGCTTGGGAGTCTTCGAGACCCAGTACTTC. Full variable domain (remainder filled in from reference TRBV7-9 and TRBJ2-5): DTGVSQNPRHKITKRGQNVTFRCDPISEHNRLYWYRQTLGQGPEFLTYFQNEAQLEKSRLLSDRFSAERPKGSFSTLEIQRTEQGDSAMYLCASSLGGLGVFETQYFGPGTRLLVL.